These 22 T cell receptor beta chains were sequenced from one sample in a study of Ad26.COV2.S vaccination and SARS-CoV-2 variants. The protocol was immunoSEQ multiplex PCR, while the TCRdb copy is restricted to in-frame clones and leaves out a portion. The sample records about 480,000 clones, approximately 88% being singletons. Treatment denoted: approximately 18 received Ad26.COV2.S at low or high dose, single or two shots; five or six received placebo; per-sample allocation not given. Day 63 after the first injection of vaccine or placebo was the sampling time. The material was peripheral blood, obtained in a trial of Ad26.COV2.S vaccine versus placebo. These receptors all come from a person between 18 and 60 years old who received the Ad26.COV2.S COVID-19 vaccine or a placebo.

The rearrangement joins TRBV19 to TRBJ1-5; D may be TRBD1 (6 bases). Germline V gene data show CDR1 as LNHDA and CDR2 as SQIVND (reference sequence). The CDR3 length is 14 residues. Trimming stripped 5 bases from V and 6 bases from J, with 14 bases between. CDR3 sequence reads: CASSVAGESQPQHF. In nucleotides, the CDR3 is TGTGCCAGTAGTGTGGCAGGGGAGTCTCAGCCCCAGCATTTT.

The genes are TRBV28 and TRBJ2-1; a possible D gene is TRBD1 (7 bases). Deletions cut 5 bases from V and 2 bases from J, with 13 bases between. The germline gives CDR1 MDHEN, CDR2 SYDVKM. This CDR3 contains 15 residues. Written as DNA, the CDR3 is TGTGCCAGCAGTAGCCAGGGGGGAGCCTACAATGAGCAGTTCTTC. Translation: CASSSQGGAYNEQFF.

The rearrangement uses TRBV10-3 and TRBJ2-2; 11 bases match TRBD1. Germline V lookup: CDR1 ENHRY, CDR2 SYGVKD. The CDR3 is 16 residues long. The junction had 6 bases not matched to a gene; V was cut back by 5 bases and J by 4 bases. The CDR3 DNA sequence: TGTGCCATCAGTTACGGGACAGGGGGACCCACCGGGGAGCTGTTTTTT. It specifies CAISYGTGGPTGELFF.

The genes are TRBV3-1 (or the pseudogene TRBV3-2) and TRBJ2-3; 8 bases are shared with TRBD2. Germline V gene data show CDR1 as LGHDT and CDR2 as YNNKEL (reference sequence). J lost 4 bases, V lost 3 bases, and 12 bases had no gene match. The CDR3 has 17 residues. The CDR3 nucleotides read TGTGCCAGCAGCCAGCGAGGCATGGGACTAGTACCAGATACGCAGTATTTT. Translated, it gives CASSQRGMGLVPDTQYF.

The rearrangement uses TRBV3-1 (or the pseudogene TRBV3-2) and TRBJ2-3; D is uncertain. In germline, CDR1 is LGHDT, CDR2 YNNKEL (reference sequence). V was pared by 2 bases and J by 4 bases, with 16 bases between. The CDR3 sequence is 16 residues long. CDR3 DNA: TGTGCCAGCAGCCAAATGACTCCCCTGGGCGCAGATACGCAGTATTTT. Translating gives CASSQMTPLGADTQYF.

J is TRBJ2-3 and V is TRBV6-5, with TRBD2 matching over 8 bases. The CDR3 spans 14 residues. V dropped 6 bases and J dropped 1; count of bases not matched to a gene: 3. The germline gives CDR1 MNHEY, CDR2 SVGAGI. The CDR3 loop reads CASSQTSGTDTQYF. CDR3 bases: TGTGCCAGCAGCCAGACTAGCGGCACAGATACGCAGTATTTT.

This clone has a single count. The V gene is TRBV21-1, the J gene TRBJ2-4. TRBV21-1 constitutes a pseudogene. The CDR3 loop spans 13 amino acids. CDR3 sequence reads: CASSPRSYLPQYF. CDR3 coding DNA: TGTGCCAGCAGCCCAAGATCGTACCTCCCTCAGTACTTC.

The rearrangement links TRBV28 to TRBJ1-5; 8 nucleotides align to TRBD1. V shed 5 bases and J 2 bases; nucleotides not matched to a gene: 5. The CDR3 is made up of 15 amino acids. The germline V gene has CDR1 MDHEN and CDR2 SYDVKM. CDR3 coding DNA: TGTGCCAGCAGTCCTTCAGGGGGCCGCAATCAGCCCCAGCATTTT. Amino acids: CASSPSGGRNQPQHF.

CDR3 residues: CASSWGGQGVDIQYF. DNA of the CDR3: TGTGCCAGCAGTTGGGGGGGACAGGGGGTAGACATTCAGTACTTC. The J gene is TRBJ2-4, the V gene TRBV28; 11 bases map to TRBD1. The CDR3 length is 15 residues. CDR1 and CDR2 (germline): MDHEN, SYDVKM. V shed 4 bases and J 8 bases; nucleotides not matched to a gene: 7.

The genes are TRBV7-9 and TRBJ2-7, with a weak D call TRBD2 (6 bases). Per the germline V gene, CDR1 is SEHNR and CDR2 is FQNEAQ (reference sequence). There are 14 residues in the CDR3. Trimming took off 0 bases at V and 5 bases at J, with 11 bases between the two ends. CDR3 nucleotides: TGTGCCAGCAGCTTAGCGCGACTAGAGGACGAGCAGTACTTC. Its translation: CASSLARLEDEQYF.

V gene TRBV28 combines with J gene TRBJ2-7; possibly TRBD1 for D (5 bases). This CDR3 comprises 13 residues. V was trimmed by 7 bases and J by 2 bases, leaving 12 bases between them. Germline lookup yields CDR1 MDHEN and CDR2 SYDVKM. The CDR3 nucleotides are TGTGCCAGCAACCCGACAGCTACCTACGAGCAGTACTTC. Its protein is CASNPTATYEQYF.

The V and J genes are TRBV12-3 or TRBV12-4 and TRBJ2-3, with D possibly being TRBD2 (5 bases). The CDR3 extends over 12 amino acids. Trimming left V 6 bases short and J 8 bases short, with 12 bases between. The CDR3 loop reads CASSLAGFTQYF. For the CDR3, the DNA is TGTGCCAGCAGCCTAGCAGGTTTTACGCAGTATTTT.

The chain has TRBV4-3 and TRBJ2-1; the match to TRBD2 covers 7 bases. This CDR3 region has 17 residues. The trim removed 0 bases at V and 7 bases at J, leaving 12 bases unmatched. Germline CDR1 reads LGHNA; CDR2 reads YSLEER. CDR3 sequence (DNA): TGCGCCAGCAGCCAAGACGGTGCTAGCGGTGAGGGGAATGAGCAGTTCTTC. Amino acid sequence: CASSQDGASGEGNEQFF.

This sequence joins TRBV24-1 and TRBJ2-7, with D perhaps matching TRBD2 (5 bases). Trimming left V 3 bases short and J 3 bases short, with 11 bases between. The CDR3 is 14 amino acids. Germline values: CDR1 KGHDR, CDR2 SFDVKD. The CDR3: CATSDPLRDYEQYF. Written as DNA, the CDR3 is TGTGCCACCAGTGATCCACTCCGGGACTACGAGCAGTACTTC.

The J gene is TRBJ2-7, the V gene TRBV5-5; 10 bases agree with TRBD1. The germline V gene encodes CDR1 SGHKS and CDR2 YYEKEE (reference sequence). The CDR3 runs 19 residues. J gave up 0 bases and V 3 bases, and 15 bases lay outside the gene matches. The DNA of the CDR3 is TGTGCCAGCAGCTCCGCCCCCGGGACAGGGGTGCTCCCCTCCTACGAGCAGTACTTC. Amino acids: CASSSAPGTGVLPSYEQYF. Drawing the rest from reference TRBV5-5 and TRBJ2-7, the complete variable domain is DAGVTQSPTHLIKTRGQQVTLRCSPISGHKSVSWYQQVLGQGPQFIFQYYEKEERGRGNFPDRFSARQFPNYSSELNVNALLLGDSALYLCASSSAPGTGVLPSYEQYFGPGTRLTVT.

This chain uses TRBV21-1 with TRBJ2-1; TRBD2 is the table's D call, not checked against the DNA. TRBV21-1 is labeled a pseudogene. The CDR3 is 22 residues long. CDR3 nucleotide sequence: TGTGCCAGCAGCAAAGTCCGAGGGAGGCCCTCCCGACCCCTCTCATCCTACAATGAGCAGTTCTTC. Protein product: CASSKVRGRPSRPLSSYNEQFF.

The chain couples TRBV30 to TRBJ2-1; 14 bases agree with TRBD2. The CDR3 totals 14 residues. V shed 8 bases and J 8 bases; nucleotides not matched to a gene: 8. Per germline, CDR1 GTSNPN and CDR2 SVGIG (reference sequence). The CDR3 spells CAGTGTSGSDEQFF. The CDR3 DNA reads as TGTGCCGGAACGGGGACTAGCGGGAGCGATGAGCAGTTCTTC.

This clone was detected once. This chain connects TRBV6-5 to TRBJ1-2; D is unclear. The germline CDR1 and CDR2 sequences are MNHEY and SVGAGI. The CDR3 is 14 residues long. V lost 5 bases, J lost 4 bases, and 14 bases lay in between. In nucleotides, the CDR3 is TGTGCCAGCAGTCCCACGTCGAGATTCTATGGCTACACCTTC. Translation gives CASSPTSRFYGYTF.

This chain uses TRBV28 with TRBJ1-1; 8 nucleotides match TRBD1. The length of the CDR3 is 15 residues. V lost 8 bases and J lost 4; bases outside the gene matches: 12. Germline V CDR1 and CDR2: MDHEN, SYDVKM. The CDR3 DNA follows: TGTGCCAGCCGGGGTCAGGGGGCGGTCGGCACTGAAGCTTTCTTT. Protein product: CASRGQGAVGTEAFF.

V is TRBV4-3 and J is TRBJ2-1, with TRBD1 matching 9 bases. The CDR3 has 14 residues. Germline loops: CDR1 LGHNA, CDR2 YSLEER. Unmatched junction bases numbered 5, after V lost 1 base and J lost 10 bases. CDR3 amino acids: CASSQGGTGTEQFF. The CDR3 nucleotides read TGCGCCAGCAGCCAAGGAGGGACAGGGACGGAGCAGTTCTTC.

The V and J genes are TRBV4-2 and TRBJ2-1, with D hard to call. The CDR3 consists of 13 residues. V was pared by 0 bases and J by 7 bases, with 7 bases between. Germline CDR1 and CDR2: LGHNA and YNFKEQ. The CDR3 DNA follows: TGTGCCAGCAGCCAAGAGGGGTGGAATGAGCAGTTCTTC. Encoded protein: CASSQEGWNEQFF.

The chain recombines TRBV4-2 with TRBJ2-1, with D possibly TRBD2 on 6 matching bases. The CDR3 spans 15 residues. Germline V gives CDR1 LGHNA, CDR2 YNFKEQ. V dropped 3 bases and J dropped 8 bases, with 17 bases sitting between them. The CDR3 loop reads CASSQGTRSGDEQFF. For the CDR3, the DNA is TGTGCCAGCAGCCAGGGGACTCGAAGTGGCGATGAGCAGTTCTTC.